Below, 8 T cell receptor beta chains from the same sample are listed, as sequenced in a study of blood T cell repertoires in COVID-19. Measured with immunoSEQ multiplex PCR; TCRdb has only the in-frame clones, and not every one. The profile shows about 90,000 clones, approximately 86% of them singletons. Sequencing used peripheral blood. All receptors derive from a woman in her seventies with active or convalescent COVID-19.

This chain connects TRBV3-1 (or the pseudogene TRBV3-2) to TRBJ2-3, with TRBD2 identical over 9 bases. This CDR3 is built from 17 residues. Germline assignment: CDR1 LGHDT and CDR2 YNNKEL (reference sequence). V lost 7 bases, J lost 7 bases, and 18 bases stayed unmatched. CDR3 sequence (DNA): TGTGCCAGCACTGACGGATTGATAGCGGGAGCGATGAATACGCAGTATTTT. It translates to CASTDGLIAGAMNTQYF.

This clone was counted once. The V call is TRBV5-5, the J call TRBJ2-3; 12 positions match TRBD1. The CDR3 contains 16 residues. Germline lookup yields CDR1 SGHKS and CDR2 YYEKEE (reference sequence). The V segment lost 4 bases and the J segment 5 bases; nucleotides outside the gene matches: 8. CDR3 residues: CASSLEGQGAGDTQYF. The CDR3 DNA follows: TGTGCCAGCAGCCTTGAGGGACAGGGGGCTGGAGATACGCAGTATTTT.

CDR3 coding DNA: TGTGCCAGCAGGACAGGTTCAAATTCACCCCTCCACTTT. Encoded protein: CASRTGSNSPLHF. This chain joins TRBV12-3 or TRBV12-4 and TRBJ1-6, with a weak D call TRBD1 (6 bases). This CDR3 comprises 13 residues. Trimming cost V 6 bases and J 7 bases, with 10 bases left between them.

The chain links TRBV12-3 or TRBV12-4 to TRBJ2-5, with a possible D match to TRBD1 (6 bases). This CDR3 is built from 13 residues. Trimming cost V 6 bases and J 4 bases, with 12 bases left between them. For the CDR3, the DNA is TGTGCCAGCAGGGTCAGGGGACGAGAGACCCAGTACTTC. Amino acid sequence: CASRVRGRETQYF.

The CDR3 DNA follows: TGTGCCAGTAGTTGGGCAGATTATAGCAATCAGCCCCAGCATTTT. It translates to CASSWADYSNQPQHF. The V and J genes are TRBV19 and TRBJ1-5; no reliable D call. This CDR3 is built from 15 residues. Germline V gene data show CDR1 as LNHDA and CDR2 as SQIVND (reference sequence). Trimming shortened V by 5 bases and J by 0 bases, and 11 bases separated the two germline ends.

The rearrangement links TRBV21-1 to TRBJ2-5; the table's D call, TRBD1, has no DNA check behind it. TRBV21-1 counts as a pseudogene. The CDR3 loop spans 15 amino acids. The CDR3 DNA is TGTGCCAGCAGCAGGGGCCGCCTGGGGCAAGAGACCCAGTACTTC. The encoded protein is CASSRGRLGQETQYF.

The rearrangement joins TRBV7-9 to TRBJ1-6, with 8 positions matching TRBD1. V was clipped by 2 bases and J by 3 bases; unmatched bases: 0. The CDR3 length is 15 residues. The germline V gene encodes CDR1 SEHNR and CDR2 FQNEAQ (reference sequence). The CDR3 here is CASSLTGGYNSPLHF. CDR3 nucleotides: TGTGCCAGCAGCTTAACAGGGGGCTATAATTCACCCCTCCACTTT.

This clone was seen only a few times. V is TRBV27 and J is TRBJ1-2, with D unclear. Germline assignment: CDR1 MNHEY and CDR2 SMNVEV (reference sequence). Trimming stripped 6 bases from V and 4 bases from J, with 15 bases between. The CDR3 consists of 14 residues. The DNA for the CDR3 is TGTGCCAGCAGCCCGTCTTGGGCCAGCTATGGCTACACCTTC. Translated: CASSPSWASYGYTF.